This T cell receptor (beta chain) was recovered during a study of radiotherapy plus CTLA-4 blockade in lung cancer. The CDR3 is 14 amino acids. Trimming took 6 bases from V and 5 from J; bases not matched to a gene: 9. Germline loops: CDR1 MNHEY, CDR2 SVGAGI. Measured with immunoSEQ multiplex PCR; TCRdb has only the in-frame clones, and not every one. The sample lists around 29,000 clones; 75% to 90% were seen once. Chemo-refractory metastatic non-small-cell lung cancer patients were treated with focal radiation plus CTLA-4 blockade with ipilimumab. The specimen was peripheral blood, collected from a patient treated with radiotherapy plus ipilimumab. The V and J genes are TRBV6-5 and TRBJ1-1, with 7 positions matching TRBD1. The TCR was taken from a human donor with non-small cell lung cancer that progressed on radiotherapy plus ipilimumab. CDR3 residues: CASRLGTEGTEAFF. In DNA, the CDR3 is TGTGCCAGCAGGCTTGGGACAGAAGGTACTGAAGCTTTCTTT.